Below are 12 T cell receptor beta chains sequenced from a single sample in a study of blood T cell repertoires in COVID-19. Sequenced by immunoSEQ multiplex PCR; TCRdb stores in-frame clones only, minus some. The table shows around 290,000 clones, with approximately 90% occurring only once. The sequenced material came from peripheral blood. These receptors were obtained from a man between 35 and 55 years old with acute or convalescent COVID-19.

The chain is built from TRBV19 and TRBJ2-7; TRBD2 is a possible D gene (6 bases). Germline V gene sequence: CDR1 LNHDA, CDR2 SQIVND (reference sequence). This CDR3 is built from 13 residues. Trimming removed 5 bases at V and 4 bases at J, with 12 bases between. The CDR3 DNA reads TGTGCCAGTAGTGCGGGACTGATTTACGAGCAGTACTTC. Translating it yields CASSAGLIYEQYF. The complete variable domain, with remaining parts taken from reference TRBV19 and TRBJ2-7, reads DGGITQSPKYLFRKEGQNVTLSCEQNLNHDAMYWYRQDPGQGLRLIYYSQIVNDFQKGDIAEGYSVSREKKESFPLTVTSAQKNPTAFYLCASSAGLIYEQYFGPGTRLTVT.

This clone appeared once. The rearrangement uses TRBV7-8 and TRBJ1-4; no clear D. The CDR3 loop spans 16 amino acids. Between the trimmed V and J ends, which lost 5 bases and 0 bases, there was a span of 13 bases. Germline CDR1 SGHVS, CDR2 FQNEAQ. Here the CDR3 DNA reads TGTGCCAGCAGCCCCATTATGCGGTCAACTAATGAAAAACTGTTTTTT. Translated, it gives CASSPIMRSTNEKLFF.

This clone was observed a single time. The chain combines TRBV10-1 with TRBJ1-1; a possible D gene is TRBD1 (6 bases). The CDR3 covers 18 residues. In germline, CDR1 is WNHNN, CDR2 SYGVQD (reference sequence). The ends were cut back, 6 bases at V and 0 bases at J, with 23 bases in the middle. CDR3 amino acids: CASSGGGLLSNLNTEAFF. The CDR3 region has the DNA TGCGCCAGCAGCGGCGGGGGGCTCCTTTCTAACCTGAACACTGAAGCTTTCTTT.

The rearrangement links TRBV19 to TRBJ1-1; no clear D gene. CDR1 is LNHDA, CDR2 SQIVND, per germline (reference sequence). V was pared by 3 bases and J by 1 base, with 9 bases between. The CDR3 is made up of 14 amino acids. CDR3 DNA: TGTGCCAGTAGTATTTGGCCAGGGAACACTGAAGCTTTCTTT. Encoded protein: CASSIWPGNTEAFF.

This clone was recorded a few times. V is TRBV2 and J is TRBJ1-1, with no clear D. The V end was cut by 10 bases, the J end by 5 bases, with 17 bases between. Germline assignment: CDR1 SNHLY and CDR2 FYNNEI. The CDR3 is made up of 13 amino acids. The CDR3 region has the DNA TGTGCCACCATGAGTACTGGGCGTACTGAAGCTTTCTTT. Residues: CATMSTGRTEAFF.

The chain combines TRBV30 with TRBJ1-2; 7 bases line up with TRBD1. The length of the CDR3 is 13 residues. V was clipped by 2 bases and J by 6 bases; unmatched bases: 6. CDR1 and CDR2 (germline): GTSNPN, SVGIG (reference sequence). The CDR3 here is CAWSLGTADGYTF. CDR3 in DNA: TGTGCCTGGAGTCTCGGGACAGCCGATGGCTACACCTTC.

This clone was seen more than once but under ten times. The CDR3: CASSPRQGVGEQFF. CDR3 DNA: TGTGCCAGCAGCCCGCGACAGGGTGTTGGTGAGCAGTTCTTC. The rearrangement links TRBV7-2 to TRBJ2-1, with 7 bases that match TRBD1. The CDR3 runs to 14 residues. V was clipped by 5 bases and J by 9 bases; unmatched bases: 10. Germline lookup yields CDR1 SGHTA and CDR2 FQGNSA.

Regarding this clone: The CDR3 does not end in the conserved phenylalanine or tryptophan, so this is likely a read error. It is unclear where the CDR3 begins or ends on the DNA, so no DNA is shown, and the CDR3 is as TCRdb lists it. CDR3 region: CASRTRLGTGEIV. V usage is TRBV6-5 and J usage is TRBJ1-2; the listed D gene, TRBD1, was not tested against the DNA. The CDR3 totals 13 residues, both ends included. Germline lookup yields CDR1 MNHEY and CDR2 SVGAGI.

This chain connects TRBV5-1 to TRBJ2-7, with 12 bases that match TRBD2. The CDR3 covers 18 residues. Germline-derived CDR1 and CDR2 are SGHRS and YFSETQ. The J segment lost 6 bases and the V segment lost 0 bases, leaving 13 bases of the junction unmatched. CDR3 sequence: CASSLGLAGDSLSTEQYF. The CDR3 DNA reads TGCGCCAGCAGCTTGGGACTAGCGGGGGACTCCTTATCTACCGAGCAGTACTTC.

The chain uses TRBV7-2 and TRBJ1-1; tentative D call: TRBD1 (6 bases). The CDR3 runs 13 residues. Per germline, CDR1 SGHTA and CDR2 FQGNSA. The germline V and J ends were trimmed by 4 bases and 5 bases, with 11 bases remaining between them. In DNA form, the CDR3 reads TGTGCCAGCAGCTCCGGCAGGGGAACTGAAGCTTTCTTT. It specifies CASSSGRGTEAFF.

The chain joins TRBV15 to TRBJ1-5, with a possible D match to TRBD1 (6 bases). This CDR3 comprises 12 residues. The V end was cut by 3 bases, the J end by 9 bases, with 9 bases between. Germline assignment: CDR1 LNHNV and CDR2 YYDKDF (reference sequence). In nucleotides, the CDR3 is TGTGCCACCAGCAGGGCACAGGGGCCCCAGCATTTT. Protein: CATSRAQGPQHF.

The chain is built from TRBV10-2 and TRBJ2-7; TRBD1 aligns across 7 bases. The CDR3 loop spans 14 amino acids. Per germline, CDR1 WSHSY and CDR2 SAAADI. V lost 6 bases and J lost 4; bases outside the gene matches: 9. CDR3 DNA: TGCGCCAGCAGAGAGGACAGGATCCTGTACGAGCAGTACTTC. Amino acid sequence: CASREDRILYEQYF.